The 9 T cell receptor beta chains below all came from one sample that was sequenced in a study of human T cells and chemical hapten exposure. Indicated time point: patch test 1, 2 weeks after DPC sensitization. Stated treatment: therapeutic diphenylcyclopropenone sensitization with weekly scalp DPC. Using its own MiXCR run on the RACE reads, TCRdb lists one record per CDR3 protein. The data contain 80,000 to 95,000 distinct CDR3 sequences, over 8.5% of them seen just once; the ten biggest clones take up approximately 4%. Sequenced here: whole blood, sampled in connection with sensitization to the hapten diphenylcyclopropenone (DPC). The receptors stem from a woman aged 45-59 years with alopecia areata. Some clones in this sample may be carry-over from other donors' samples.

This clonotype has more than one count but fewer than ten. This CDR3 reads CSARAVGDRTNEKLFF. The CDR3 region has the DNA TGCAGTGCTAGAGCGGTAGGGGACAGAACTAATGAAAAACTGTTTTTT. The V and J genes are TRBV20-1 and TRBJ1-4; 7 bases are a match to TRBD1. This CDR3 region has 16 residues. Germline V lookup: CDR1 DFQATT, CDR2 SNEGSKA (reference sequence). J lost 1 base, V lost 1 base, and 6 bases had no gene match.

The table lists this clonotype with many counts. J is TRBJ2-1 and V is TRBV18; 13 bases line up with TRBD2. The CDR3 covers 15 residues. J lost 6 bases, V lost 5 bases, and 4 bases had no gene match. CDR1 KGHSH and CDR2 LQKENI come from the germline V gene. The CDR3 loop reads CASSTLAGGSNEQFF. In DNA form, the CDR3 reads TGTGCCAGCTCAACACTAGCGGGGGGGTCCAATGAGCAGTTCTTC. Combining the CDR3 with reference TRBV18 and TRBJ2-1 gives the whole variable domain NAGVMQNPRHLVRRRGQEARLRCSPMKGHSHVYWYRQLPEEGLKFMVYLQKENIIDESGMPKERFSAEFPKEGPSILRIQQVVRGDSAAYFCASSTLAGGSNEQFFGPGTRLTVL.

CDR3 DNA: TGTGCCAGCACCCCCAGTGCGGGAGCGATAAATACGCAGTATTTT. Its protein product is CASTPSAGAINTQYF. The chain links TRBV7-2 to TRBJ2-3; 7 positions match TRBD2. The CDR3 is made up of 15 amino acids. Trimming cost V 7 bases and J 7 bases; bases outside gene matches: 14. Germline CDR1 is SGHTA and CDR2 is FQGNSA. Looking up the rest from reference TRBV7-2 and TRBJ2-3 gives the full variable domain: GAGVSQSPSNKVTEKGKDVELRCDPISGHTALYWYRQSLGQGLEFLIYFQGNSAPDKSGLPSDRFSAERTGGSVSTLTIQRTQQEDSAVYLCASTPSAGAINTQYFGPGTRLTVL.

This clonotype came up many times. The chain couples TRBV24-1 to TRBJ1-1; TRBD1 matches 11 bases. The CDR3 is 13 amino acids. Germline V gene data show CDR1 as KGHDR and CDR2 as SFDVKD. Losses at the gene ends were 12 bases for V and 4 bases for J; bases not matched to a gene: 6. CDR3 in amino acids: CAPRTGGGTEAFF. The CDR3 nucleotides are TGTGCCCCTAGGACAGGGGGCGGCACTGAAGCTTTCTTT.

The gene calls are TRBV5-1 and TRBJ2-7; D possibly uses TRBD1 or TRBD2 (5 bases each). The CDR3 covers 12 residues. CDR1 is SGHRS, CDR2 YFSETQ, per germline. The V and J ends lost 4 bases and 2 bases respectively, with 7 bases between them. CDR3 loop: CASSEGPYEQYF. For the CDR3, the DNA is TGCGCCAGCAGCGAGGGACCCTACGAGCAGTACTTC.

The gene calls are TRBV27 and TRBJ2-7; D unresolved. Trimming stripped 4 bases from V and 2 bases from J, with 12 bases between. CDR1 and CDR2 (germline): MNHEY, SMNVEV (reference sequence). This CDR3 has 14 amino acids. The CDR3 nucleotides read TGTGCCAGCAGTTATAATACAAACGCCTACGAGCAGTACTTC. Translation: CASSYNTNAYEQYF.

This clonotype came up many times. The V gene is TRBV4-3, the J gene TRBJ2-6, with D unresolved. Trimming took 0 bases from V and 2 from J, leaving 11 bases between them. In germline, CDR1 is LGHNA, CDR2 YSLEER. The CDR3 is 17 residues long. The chain's CDR3 is CASSQDLRLTGANVLTF. The CDR3 DNA reads as TGCGCCAGCAGCCAAGATCTCAGGCTTACTGGGGCCAACGTCCTGACTTTC.

This clonotype appeared many times. The rearrangement links TRBV20-1 to TRBJ1-2, with 10 bases matching TRBD1. Germline CDR1 reads DFQATT; CDR2 reads SNEGSKA (reference sequence). J was trimmed by 2 bases and V by 0 bases; bases with no gene match: 3. CDR3 size: 15 residues. The CDR3, as DNA: TGCAGTGCTAGAGATCCGGGACAGGGGAACTATGGCTACACCTTC. It is translated as CSARDPGQGNYGYTF.

This clonotype showed up many times. The chain uses TRBV6-4 and TRBJ1-4; no definite D call. Germline V gives CDR1 MRHNA, CDR2 SNTAGT. Trimming left V 4 bases short and J 8 bases short, with 11 bases between. CDR3 length: 13 residues. For the CDR3, the DNA is TGTGCCAGCAGTGTGGCTCTATGGGAAAAACTGTTTTTT. Translating gives CASSVALWEKLFF.